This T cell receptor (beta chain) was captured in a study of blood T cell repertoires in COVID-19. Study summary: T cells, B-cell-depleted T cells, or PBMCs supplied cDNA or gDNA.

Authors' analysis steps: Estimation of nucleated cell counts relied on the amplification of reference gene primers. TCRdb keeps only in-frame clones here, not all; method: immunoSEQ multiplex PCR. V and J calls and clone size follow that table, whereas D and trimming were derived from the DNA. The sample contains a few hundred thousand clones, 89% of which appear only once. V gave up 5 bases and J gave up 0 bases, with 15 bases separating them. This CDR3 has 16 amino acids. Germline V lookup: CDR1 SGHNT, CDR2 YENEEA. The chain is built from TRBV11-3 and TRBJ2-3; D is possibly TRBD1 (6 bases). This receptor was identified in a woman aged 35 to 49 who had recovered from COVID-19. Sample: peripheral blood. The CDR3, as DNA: TGTGCCAGCAGCGCCATAGGGGGAGCGAGCACAGATACGCAGTATTTT. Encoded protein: CASSAIGGASTDTQYF.